These 27 T cell receptor beta chains were sequenced from one sample in a study of blood T cell repertoires in COVID-19. TCRdb keeps only in-frame clones here, not all; method: immunoSEQ multiplex PCR. The data contain 250,000 or so clones, 70% to 85% of them singletons. The sequencing sample was made of peripheral blood. Receptors originate from a woman older than 75 with acute or convalescent COVID-19.

This chain links TRBV4-3 with TRBJ2-2; D ambiguous. The V gene lost 2 bases and the J gene lost 1 base, with 5 bases spanning the gap. CDR3 length: 14 amino acids. Per germline, CDR1 LGHNA and CDR2 YSLEER. Written as DNA, the CDR3 is TGCGCCAGCAGCCAACGAGTGAACACCGGGGAGCTGTTTTTT. It specifies CASSQRVNTGELFF.

The V and J genes are TRBV3-1 (or the pseudogene TRBV3-2) and TRBJ2-4; TRBD1 matches 10 bases. The V gene's germline CDR1 is LGHDT and CDR2 YNNKEL (reference sequence). The CDR3 is made up of 17 amino acids. V shed 1 base, J shed 3 bases, and the junction held 6 bases outside the gene matches. CDR3 sequence: CASSQGTGGYGKNIQYF. For the CDR3, the DNA is TGTGCCAGCAGCCAAGGGACAGGGGGTTATGGCAAAAACATTCAGTACTTC.

The chain has TRBV6-5 and TRBJ2-4; 8 nucleotides line up with TRBD2. CDR3 length equals 13 residues. V lost 6 bases and J lost 8; bases outside the gene matches: 6. CDR1 and CDR2 (germline): MNHEY, SVGAGI. CDR3 residues: CASSPGGSDIQYF. In DNA, the CDR3 is TGTGCCAGCAGCCCGGGAGGGTCGGACATTCAGTACTTC.

This clone occurred a few times. The V gene is TRBV5-1, the J gene TRBJ1-1; 7 bases line up with TRBD1. The CDR3 is 14 amino acids. Germline V gene lookup returns CDR1 SGHRS and CDR2 YFSETQ. The V and J ends lost 4 bases and 1 base, in that order; junction bases with no gene match: 4. DNA of the CDR3: TGCGCCAGCAGCGTTCGACAGGGGAACACTGAAGCTTTCTTT. It specifies CASSVRQGNTEAFF.

The V and J genes are TRBV6-6 and TRBJ1-2; D is possibly TRBD1 (6 bases). The CDR3 has 15 residues. V lost 2 bases to trimming and J lost 5 bases, with 15 bases between them. Germline V CDR1 and CDR2: MNHNY, SVGAGI (reference sequence). The CDR3 DNA sequence: TGTGCCAGCAGTTACGGGAGGGGGGCCGAGTATGGCTACACCTTC. This sequence encodes CASSYGRGAEYGYTF.

The gene calls are TRBV18 and TRBJ2-1, with a possible D match to TRBD2 (6 bases). In germline, CDR1 is KGHSH, CDR2 LQKENI. The CDR3 covers 16 residues. V was trimmed by 5 bases and J by 0 bases, leaving 14 bases between them. The CDR3, as DNA: TGTGCCAGCTCAAGAGAGCGGGTCCGCTCCTACAATGAGCAGTTCTTC. Residues: CASSRERVRSYNEQFF.

The rearrangement joins TRBV27 to TRBJ2-7; the match to TRBD2 covers 7 bases. Germline loops: CDR1 MNHEY, CDR2 SMNVEV (reference sequence). J gave up 2 bases and V 5 bases, and 9 bases lay outside the gene matches. This CDR3 contains 15 residues. As DNA, the CDR3 is TGTGCCAGCAGTATCTCTAGCGGTCTCCCCTACGAGCAGTACTTC. This encodes CASSISSGLPYEQYF.

The V and J genes are TRBV27 and TRBJ2-5; 7 bases fit TRBD1. Germline loops: CDR1 MNHEY, CDR2 SMNVEV (reference sequence). J gave up 3 bases and V 5 bases, and 12 bases lay outside the gene matches. This CDR3 region has 16 residues. CDR3 sequence reads: CASSLWSWQGEETQYF. CDR3 nucleotide sequence: TGTGCCAGCAGTCTGTGGTCCTGGCAGGGGGAAGAGACCCAGTACTTC.

This chain joins TRBV7-6 and TRBJ1-4; tentatively, D is TRBD1 (6 bases). Germline V lookup: CDR1 SGHVS, CDR2 FNYEAQ. Trimming stripped 5 bases from V and 1 base from J, with 11 bases between. This CDR3 contains 15 residues. CDR3 sequence reads: CASSQLRGTNEKLFF. CDR3 coding DNA: TGTGCCAGCAGCCAACTCAGGGGAACTAATGAAAAACTGTTTTTT.

As to this clone: The sample carries other DNA sequences with the same CDR3. The CDR3 DNA is TGCGCCAGCAGCTTGTTAGGAGGGACTGAAGCTTTCTTT. Encoded protein: CASSLLGGTEAFF. This chain joins TRBV5-1 and TRBJ1-1, with D uncertain. This CDR3 spans 13 amino acids. V lost 1 base, J lost 5 bases, and 9 bases lay in between. Germline V gene sequence: CDR1 SGHRS, CDR2 YFSETQ.

The J gene is TRBJ1-1, the V gene TRBV5-4; a possible D gene is TRBD1 (6 bases). This CDR3 has 14 residues. The germline gives CDR1 SGHNT, CDR2 YYREEE (reference sequence). The V end lost 2 bases, the J end lost 0 bases, and 8 bases lay between the germline ends. In nucleotides, the CDR3 is TGTGCCAGCAGCTTTGGACAGCTGAACACTGAAGCTTTCTTT. Protein sequence: CASSFGQLNTEAFF.

This clone was observed a few times. This rearrangement joins TRBV19 to TRBJ2-7; 8 bases map to TRBD2. This CDR3 comprises 13 residues. Germline-derived CDR1 and CDR2 are LNHDA and SQIVND (reference sequence). Losses at the gene ends were 3 bases for V and 4 bases for J; bases not matched to a gene: 2. The CDR3 bases are TGTGCCAGTAGTATCCGGGGGGGGTACGAGCAGTACTTC. Its protein product is CASSIRGGYEQYF.

This clone was recorded once. This chain connects TRBV5-1 to TRBJ1-2, with 7 bases lining up with TRBD1. The V and J ends lost 3 bases and 6 bases, in that order; junction bases with no gene match: 2. Germline CDR1 is SGHRS and CDR2 is YFSETQ. This CDR3 comprises 12 residues. As DNA, the CDR3 is TGCGCCAGCAGCTCGACAGGGAATGGCTACACCTTC. Its translation is CASSSTGNGYTF.

The chain has TRBV14 and TRBJ1-2, with D perhaps TRBD1 (6 bases). Trimming removed 3 bases from V and 8 bases from J, with 28 bases in between. The CDR3 is made up of 18 amino acids. Germline V gene data show CDR1 as SGHDN and CDR2 as FVKESK. In DNA, the CDR3 is TGTGCCAGCAGCCAGTCTCCTACCGGGACAAAAAGAACTCGGGGCTACACCTTC. Translated: CASSQSPTGTKRTRGYTF.

The CDR3 DNA follows: TGTGCCTGGAGAGCAGGGAATAATTCACCCCTCCACTTT. The encoded protein is CAWRAGNNSPLHF. The chain combines TRBV30 with TRBJ1-6, with D possibly matching TRBD1 (5 bases). The CDR3 covers 13 residues. V lost 3 bases and J lost 5, with 8 bases in between. Germline CDR1 and CDR2: GTSNPN and SVGIG (reference sequence).

CDR3 amino acids: CASSEGGTGGRGTEAFF. The CDR3 DNA follows: TGTGCCAGCAGTGAAGGGGGGACAGGGGGCAGGGGAACTGAAGCTTTCTTT. V usage is TRBV25-1 and J usage is TRBJ1-1, with 12 bases aligning to TRBD1. The CDR3 has 17 amino acids. The germline gives CDR1 MGHDK, CDR2 SYGVNS. After removal of 2 bases from V and 5 bases from J, the junction contained 9 bases not matched to a gene.

This chain connects TRBV7-6 to TRBJ1-1, with 7 nucleotides matching TRBD1. J was trimmed by 4 bases and V by 2 bases; bases with no gene match: 7. The CDR3 is 15 residues long. CDR1 SGHVS and CDR2 FNYEAQ come from the germline V gene. The CDR3 DNA sequence: TGTGCCAGCAGCTTACGACAGGGAAGAGGCACTGAAGCTTTCTTT. It encodes CASSLRQGRGTEAFF.

The V call is TRBV4-2, the J call TRBJ2-3; D is unclear. V lost 0 bases, J lost 0 bases, and 7 bases lay in between. The CDR3 consists of 15 residues. Germline CDR1 LGHNA, CDR2 YNFKEQ. CDR3 sequence: CASSQEDGSTDTQYF. The DNA for the CDR3 is TGTGCCAGCAGCCAAGAAGACGGGAGCACAGATACGCAGTATTTT.

The V call is TRBV3-1 (or the pseudogene TRBV3-2), the J call TRBJ1-5, with D possibly TRBD1 on 6 matching bases. Germline loops: CDR1 LGHDT, CDR2 YNNKEL (reference sequence). The V end lost 3 bases, the J end lost 3 bases, and 15 bases lay between the germline ends. The CDR3 is 16 residues long. In DNA form, the CDR3 reads TGTGCCAGCAGCCATGCAACGGACAGATACAATCAGCCCCAGCATTTT. Amino acid sequence: CASSHATDRYNQPQHF.

The V and J genes are TRBV3-1 (or the pseudogene TRBV3-2) and TRBJ2-7; 8 bases match TRBD2. Germline V lookup: CDR1 LGHDT, CDR2 YNNKEL (reference sequence). The CDR3 is 12 amino acids. The J segment lost 6 bases and the V segment lost 3 bases, leaving 1 base of the junction unmatched. The DNA for the CDR3 is TGTGCCAGCAGCCATGCGGGGGGCGAGCAGTACTTC. Its protein product is CASSHAGGEQYF.

The chain combines TRBV27 with TRBJ2-7; D perhaps matches TRBD2 (5 bases). V lost 6 bases and J 7 bases, leaving 10 bases between the germline ends. There are 11 residues in the CDR3. Germline CDR1 is MNHEY and CDR2 is SMNVEV (reference sequence). CDR3 protein: CASRHTGEQYF. The DNA of the CDR3 is TGTGCCAGCAGACACACGGGGGAGCAGTACTTC.

CDR3 coding DNA: TGTGCCAGCAGCCCGGGACAGGTGAACTATGGCTACACCTTC. Its protein is CASSPGQVNYGYTF. This sequence joins TRBV5-8 and TRBJ1-2, with TRBD1 matching 8 bases. The germline gives CDR1 SGHTS, CDR2 YDEGEE. CDR3 size: 14 residues. The V and J ends lost 4 bases and 2 bases, in that order; junction bases with no gene match: 4.

The chain has TRBV11-3 and TRBJ1-1; D unresolved. V was clipped by 1 base and J by 5 bases, with 8 bases between them. CDR1 and CDR2 from the germline V gene are SGHNT and YENEEA. The CDR3 runs 13 residues. The CDR3 loop reads CASSLAEETEAFF. The CDR3, as DNA: TGTGCCAGCAGCTTAGCCGAGGAGACTGAAGCTTTCTTT.

The chain recombines TRBV19 with TRBJ2-6; TRBD1 is a possible D gene (6 bases). The CDR3 runs to 18 residues. V shed 7 bases and J shed 4 bases, with 23 bases lying between them. The germline V gene has CDR1 LNHDA and CDR2 SQIVND (reference sequence). CDR3 residues: CASNRFVGALSGANVLTF. The CDR3 DNA sequence: TGTGCCAGTAACCGATTTGTGGGGGCTCTTTCAGGGGCCAACGTCCTGACTTTC. The complete variable domain, with remaining parts taken from reference TRBV19 and TRBJ2-6, reads DGGITQSPKYLFRKEGQNVTLSCEQNLNHDAMYWYRQDPGQGLRLIYYSQIVNDFQKGDIAEGYSVSREKKESFPLTVTSAQKNPTAFYLCASNRFVGALSGANVLTFGAGSRLTVL.

The chain combines TRBV19 with TRBJ2-2; 7 bases align to TRBD2. CDR3 length equals 14 residues. Germline CDR1 LNHDA, CDR2 SQIVND (reference sequence). V lost 7 bases and J lost 3; bases outside the gene matches: 5. This CDR3 reads CASKMGGDTGELFF. CDR3 coding DNA: TGTGCCAGTAAAATGGGGGGGGACACCGGGGAGCTGTTTTTT.

V usage is TRBV29-1 and J usage is TRBJ1-1; D remains unclear. CDR3 length: 14 residues. V lost 2 bases to trimming and J lost 0 bases, with 10 bases between them. Germline V gene data show CDR1 as SQVTM and CDR2 as ANQGSEA. The chain's CDR3 is CSVEINSLNTEAFF. Written as DNA, the CDR3 is TGCAGCGTTGAAATTAACAGTTTGAACACTGAAGCTTTCTTT.

The chain has TRBV5-1 and TRBJ2-7, with D uncertain. CDR3 length: 17 amino acids. V lost 0 bases, J lost 3 bases, and 19 bases lay in between. Germline V gives CDR1 SGHRS, CDR2 YFSETQ. The CDR3 spells CASSLGQSTKTYYEQYF. The CDR3 nucleotides read TGCGCCAGCAGCTTGGGGCAGAGCACTAAGACTTACTACGAGCAGTACTTC.